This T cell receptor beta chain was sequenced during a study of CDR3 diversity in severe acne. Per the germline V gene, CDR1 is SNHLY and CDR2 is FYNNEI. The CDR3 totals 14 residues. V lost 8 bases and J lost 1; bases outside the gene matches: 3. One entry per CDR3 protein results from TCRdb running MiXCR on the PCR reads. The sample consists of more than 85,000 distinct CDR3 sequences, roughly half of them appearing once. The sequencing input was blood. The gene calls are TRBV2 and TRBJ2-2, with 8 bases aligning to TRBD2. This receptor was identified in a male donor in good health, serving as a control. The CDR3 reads CASGTSGNTGELFF. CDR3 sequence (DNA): TGTGCCAGCGGAACTAGCGGGAACACCGGGGAGCTGTTTTTT.